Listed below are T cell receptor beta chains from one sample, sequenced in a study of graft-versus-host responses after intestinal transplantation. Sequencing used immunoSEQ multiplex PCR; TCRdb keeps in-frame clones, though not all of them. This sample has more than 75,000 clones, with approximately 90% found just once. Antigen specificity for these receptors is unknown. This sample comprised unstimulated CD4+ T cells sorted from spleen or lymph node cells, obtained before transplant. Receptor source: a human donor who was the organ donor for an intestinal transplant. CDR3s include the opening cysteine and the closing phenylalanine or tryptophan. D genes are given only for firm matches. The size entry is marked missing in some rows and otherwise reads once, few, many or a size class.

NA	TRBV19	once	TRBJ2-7	TGTGCCAGTAGTCCCGACGCGGGCGAGCAGTACTTC	CASSPDAGEQYF
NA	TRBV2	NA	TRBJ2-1	TGTGCCAGCAGTCGGACAGCAGCTGAGCAGTTCTTC	CASSRTAAEQFF
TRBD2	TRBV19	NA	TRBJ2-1	TGTGCCAGTAGTATTCGGGGACTAGCGGGAGGGCCAGGATCAAATGAGCAGTTCTTC	CASSIRGLAGGPGSNEQFF
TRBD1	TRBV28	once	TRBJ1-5	TGTGCCAGCAGTTTATACGGCAGGGGGATTGGTCAGCCCCAGCATTTT	CASSLYGRGIGQPQHF
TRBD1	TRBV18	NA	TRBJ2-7	TGTGCCAGCTCACCAGGGGACAGGTACTACGAGCAGTACTTC	CASSPGDRYYEQYF
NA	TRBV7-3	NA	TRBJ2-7	TGTGCCAGCAGTCTACCCCCGTCGACTCACTTCTACGAGCAGTACTTC	CASSLPPSTHFYEQYF
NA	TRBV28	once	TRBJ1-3	TGTGCCAGCAGCTCGGCGGTGGGGGCGGCTGGAAACACCATATATTTT	CASSSAVGAAGNTIYF
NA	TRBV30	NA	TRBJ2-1	TGTGCCTGGAGTGGGCAGACTTACAATGAGCAGTTCTTC	CAWSGQTYNEQFF
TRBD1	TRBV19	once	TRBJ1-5	TGTGCCAGTAGTATAGGTGGCAGGGGGCAGCAGCCCCAGCATTTT	CASSIGGRGQQPQHF
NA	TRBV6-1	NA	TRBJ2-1	TGTGCCTGCGTGTCGGAGGTCTCCTACAATGAGCAGTTCTTC	CACVSEVSYNEQFF
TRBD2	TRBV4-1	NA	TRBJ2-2	TGCGCCAGCAGCCGCGAGTCCTATGGACTAGCGGGGGACACCGGGGAGCTGTTTTTT	CASSRESYGLAGDTGELFF
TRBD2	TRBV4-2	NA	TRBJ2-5	TGTGCCAGCAGCCAAGCCCGGCGGGGGGTAGGAGAGACCCAGTACTTC	CASSQARRGVGETQYF
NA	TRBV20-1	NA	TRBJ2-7	TGCAGTGCGGCCCCCTACGAGCAGTACTTC	CSAAPYEQYF
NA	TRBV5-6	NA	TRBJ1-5	TGTGCCAGCAGCTTGGGCTTAACAGGCTACAATCAGCCCCAGCATTTT	CASSLGLTGYNQPQHF
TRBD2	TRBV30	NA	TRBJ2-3	TGTGCCTGGAGTGCCATGGGACTAGCGGGGGGACTGAACACAGATACGCAGTATTTT	CAWSAMGLAGGLNTDTQYF
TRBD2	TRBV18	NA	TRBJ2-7	TGTGCCAGCTCACCAAGCCCCTCTCGAGCGGGGGTTTACGAGCAGTACTTC	CASSPSPSRAGVYEQYF
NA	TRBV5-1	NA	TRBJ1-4	TGCGCCAGCAGCTTGGAGTCAGCAACTAATGAAAAACTGTTTTTT	CASSLESATNEKLFF
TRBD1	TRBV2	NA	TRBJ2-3	TGTGCCAGCCGCGGGGACAGGGGGTGGGATACGCAGTATTTT	CASRGDRGWDTQYF
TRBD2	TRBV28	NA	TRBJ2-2	TGTGCCAGCAGTTTATCGGCTAGCGGGAGGGTGGTCGGGGAGCTGTTTTTT	CASSLSASGRVVGELFF
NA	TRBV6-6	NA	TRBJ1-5	TGTGCCAGCAGAACAGGTAATCAGCCCCAGCATTTT	CASRTGNQPQHF
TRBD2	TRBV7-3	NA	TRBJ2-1	TGTGCCAGCAGCTTGGTGGCGGGGGGACCTTACAATGAGCAGTTCTTC	CASSLVAGGPYNEQFF
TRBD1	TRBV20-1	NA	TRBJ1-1	TGCAGTGCTACCTTACAGGGGATTGCTTTCTTT	CSATLQGIAFF
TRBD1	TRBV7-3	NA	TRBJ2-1	TGTGCCAGCAGCCCTAGGGACAGGGGGGTCACTGAGCAGTTCTTC	CASSPRDRGVTEQFF
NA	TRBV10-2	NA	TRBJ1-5	TGCGCCAGCAGTGATACAGGGATCGGCAATCAGCCCCAGCATTTT	CASSDTGIGNQPQHF
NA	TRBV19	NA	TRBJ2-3	TGTGCCAGTAGTATAGATACTGGGCTGGATGGATATACGCAGTATTTT	CASSIDTGLDGYTQYF
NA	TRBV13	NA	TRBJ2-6	TGTGCCAGCAGCCCCCGGAGGGGCTCTGGGGCCAACGTCCTGACTTTC	CASSPRRGSGANVLTF
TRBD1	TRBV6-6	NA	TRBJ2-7	TGTGCCAGCAGTTACGCGACAGGGCTACTGTACGAGCAGTACTTC	CASSYATGLLYEQYF
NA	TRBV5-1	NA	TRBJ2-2	TGCGCCAGCAGCTTGGCCCAGGCACCGAACACCGGGGAGCTGTTTTTT	CASSLAQAPNTGELFF
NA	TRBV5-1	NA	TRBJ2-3	TGCGCCAGCAGCTTAGCTCCTACCCCCACAGATACGCAGTATTTT	CASSLAPTPTDTQYF
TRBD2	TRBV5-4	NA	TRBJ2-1	TGTGCCAGCAGACCCGGGACTAGCGGCTCCTACAATGAGCAGTTCTTC	CASRPGTSGSYNEQFF
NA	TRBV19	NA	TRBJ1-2	TGTGCCAGTAGTATGGGAGGGAAAAACGGCTACACCTTC	CASSMGGKNGYTF
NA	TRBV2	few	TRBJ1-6	TGTGCCAGCAGGGCCACGGGGGTGGGTAGTTCACCCCTCCACTTT	CASRATGVGSSPLHF
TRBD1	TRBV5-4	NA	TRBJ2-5	TGTGCCAGCAGCCCCGGGACAGGGGTCACCCAAGAGACCCAGTACTTC	CASSPGTGVTQETQYF
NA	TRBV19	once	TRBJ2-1	TGTGCCAGTAGTCTGGGCTTAGGAGGTGAGCAGTTCTTC	CASSLGLGGEQFF
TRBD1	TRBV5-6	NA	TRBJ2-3	TGTGCCAGCAGCTTGTCCGGCCAGGGGGCTGGTTGGGGTACGCAGTATTTT	CASSLSGQGAGWGTQYF
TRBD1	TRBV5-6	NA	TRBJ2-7	TGTGCCAGCAGCGGGACAGGGCGGGCCTCCTACGAGCAGTACTTC	CASSGTGRASYEQYF
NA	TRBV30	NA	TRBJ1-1	TGTGCCTATCAGGGGAATGGAAACACTGAAGCTTTCTTT	CAYQGNGNTEAFF
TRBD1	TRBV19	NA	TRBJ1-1	TGTGCCAGTAGACCTACAGGGGAAAAACCGAACACTGAAGCTTTCTTT	CASRPTGEKPNTEAFF
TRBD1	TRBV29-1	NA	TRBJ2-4	TGCAGCGTACGGACAGGCATGAAAAACATTCAGTACTTC	CSVRTGMKNIQYF
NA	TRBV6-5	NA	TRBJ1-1	TGTGCCAGCAGTTACTCGGACAGTCTTCAAGCTTTCTTT	CASSYSDSLQAFF
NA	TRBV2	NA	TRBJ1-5	TGTGCCAGCCGTAGGGGTACCAATCAGCCCCAGCATTTT	CASRRGTNQPQHF
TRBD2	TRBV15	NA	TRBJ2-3	TGTGCCACCAGCAGAGAAGCGGGGTACTCAGATACGCAGTATTTT	CATSREAGYSDTQYF
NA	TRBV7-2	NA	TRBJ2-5	TGTGCCAGCAGCTTCGCGACGGGAGAGACCCAGTACTTC	CASSFATGETQYF
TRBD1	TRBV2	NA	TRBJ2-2	TGTGCGAGCAGCGTAAACCCGGGACAGGCCGGGGAGCTGTTTTTT	CASSVNPGQAGELFF
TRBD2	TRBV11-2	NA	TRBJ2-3	TGTGCCAGCAGCTTAAGAGGACTAGTGGTAGTCACAGATACGCAGTATTTT	CASSLRGLVVVTDTQYF
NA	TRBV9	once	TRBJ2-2	TGTGCCAGCAGCGTCGGGGAACCCACCGGGGAGCTGTTTTTT	CASSVGEPTGELFF
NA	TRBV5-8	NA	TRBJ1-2	TGTGCCAGCAGCTTGTGGTTGGTGTTCCAGGGTGTCGCTGGCTACACCTTC	CASSLWLVFQGVAGYTF
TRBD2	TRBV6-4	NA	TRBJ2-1	TGTGCCAGCAGTGAGGTAGCGGGGGGCCCAGCCTACAATGAGCAGTTCTTC	CASSEVAGGPAYNEQFF
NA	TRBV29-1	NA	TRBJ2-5	TGCAGCGTTGAAGATCCCGCTAGCTACGAGACCCAGTACTTC	CSVEDPASYETQYF
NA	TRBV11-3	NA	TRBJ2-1	TGTGCCAGCAGCTTGGGGGGGGCATCCTACAATGAGCAGTTCTTC	CASSLGGASYNEQFF
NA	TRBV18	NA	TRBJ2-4	TGTGCCAGCTCACCGTTTACAGGGCGGGAGAACATTCAGTACTTC	CASSPFTGRENIQYF